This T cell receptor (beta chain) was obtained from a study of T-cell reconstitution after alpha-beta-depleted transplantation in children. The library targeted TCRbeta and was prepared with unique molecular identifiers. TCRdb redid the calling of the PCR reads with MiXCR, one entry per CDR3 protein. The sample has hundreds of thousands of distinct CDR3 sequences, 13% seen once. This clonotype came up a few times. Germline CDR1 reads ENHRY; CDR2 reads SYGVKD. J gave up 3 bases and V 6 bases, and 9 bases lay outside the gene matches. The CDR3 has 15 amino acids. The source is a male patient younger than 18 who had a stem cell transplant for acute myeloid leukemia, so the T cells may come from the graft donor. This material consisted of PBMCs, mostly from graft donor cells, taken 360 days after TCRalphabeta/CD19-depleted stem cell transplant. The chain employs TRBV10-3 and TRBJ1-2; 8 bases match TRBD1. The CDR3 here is CAISSWAGGDYGYTF. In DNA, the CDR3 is TGTGCCATCAGCTCCTGGGCAGGGGGCGACTATGGCTACACCTTC.